This paragraph covers one T cell receptor (beta chain) sequence. Its target is not known. In germline, CDR1 is DFQATT, CDR2 SNEGSKA (reference sequence). Trimming stripped 1 base from V and 7 bases from J, with 13 bases between. The CDR3 extends over 13 amino acids. The entry originates in a study of post-analysis software for immune sequencing data. Study background: Patients had relapsing-remitting, secondary progressive or progressive-relapsing multiple sclerosis; some lacked subtype.

The library was made from cDNA and included unique molecular identifiers. Using its own MiXCR run on the PCR reads, TCRdb lists one record per CDR3 protein. Of fewer than 850,000 distinct CDR3 sequences in the sample, roughly 29% were seen once. Findings and caveats of the study: TRBV5-6, TRBV5-1 and TRBV20-1 were among several TRBV segments more frequent in patients than controls. Controls significantly exceeded multiple sclerosis patients in normalized Chao1 diversity.

Input material: blood. The chain has TRBV20-1 and TRBJ1-2; unclear D gene. This clonotype was obtained from a girl under 18 with multiple sclerosis. Written as DNA, the CDR3 is TGCAGTGCTAGAGCCGATGGCCTTCTTGGCTACACCTTC. It translates to CSARADGLLGYTF.